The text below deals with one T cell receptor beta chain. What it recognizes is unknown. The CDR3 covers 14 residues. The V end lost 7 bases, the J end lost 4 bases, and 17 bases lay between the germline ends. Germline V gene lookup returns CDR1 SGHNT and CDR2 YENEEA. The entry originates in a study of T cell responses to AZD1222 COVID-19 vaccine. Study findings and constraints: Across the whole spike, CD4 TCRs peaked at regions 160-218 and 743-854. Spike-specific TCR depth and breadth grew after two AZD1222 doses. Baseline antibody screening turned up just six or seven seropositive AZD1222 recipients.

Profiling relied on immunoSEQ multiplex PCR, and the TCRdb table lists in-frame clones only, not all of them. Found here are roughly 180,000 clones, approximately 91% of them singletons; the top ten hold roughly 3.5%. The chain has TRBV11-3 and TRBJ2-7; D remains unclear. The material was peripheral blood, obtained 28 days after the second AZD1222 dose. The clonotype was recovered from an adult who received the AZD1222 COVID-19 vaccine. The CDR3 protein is CASTIHGLGYEQYF. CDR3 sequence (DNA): TGTGCCAGCACCATCCACGGCCTCGGGTACGAGCAGTACTTC.